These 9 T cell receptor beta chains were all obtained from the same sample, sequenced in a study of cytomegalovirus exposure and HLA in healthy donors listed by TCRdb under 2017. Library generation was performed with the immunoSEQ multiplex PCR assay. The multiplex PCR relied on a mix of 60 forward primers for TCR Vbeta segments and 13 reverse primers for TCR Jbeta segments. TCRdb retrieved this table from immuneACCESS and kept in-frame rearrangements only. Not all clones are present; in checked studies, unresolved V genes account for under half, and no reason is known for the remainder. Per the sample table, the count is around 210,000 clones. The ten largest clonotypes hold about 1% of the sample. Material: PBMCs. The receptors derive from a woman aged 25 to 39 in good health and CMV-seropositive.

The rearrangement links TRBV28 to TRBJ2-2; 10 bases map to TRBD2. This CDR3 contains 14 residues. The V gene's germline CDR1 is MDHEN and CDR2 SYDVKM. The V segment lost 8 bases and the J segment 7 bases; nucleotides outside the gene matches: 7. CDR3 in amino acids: CASGPTSGYGELFF. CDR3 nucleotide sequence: TGTGCCAGCGGACCGACTAGCGGGTACGGGGAGCTGTTTTTT.

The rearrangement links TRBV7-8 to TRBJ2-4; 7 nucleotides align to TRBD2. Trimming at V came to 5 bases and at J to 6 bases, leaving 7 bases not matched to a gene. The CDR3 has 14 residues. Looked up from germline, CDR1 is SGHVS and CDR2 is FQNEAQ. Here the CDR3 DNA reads TGTGCCAGCAGCCCCGCGGGGAGGGGAAACATTCAGTACTTC. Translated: CASSPAGRGNIQYF.

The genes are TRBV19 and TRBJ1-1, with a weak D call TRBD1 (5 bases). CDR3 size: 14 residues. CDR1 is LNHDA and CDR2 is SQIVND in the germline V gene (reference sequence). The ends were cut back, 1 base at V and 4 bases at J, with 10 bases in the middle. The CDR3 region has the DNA TGTGCCAGTAGTATAGGGGGCGCAGGCACTGAAGCTTTCTTT. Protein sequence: CASSIGGAGTEAFF.

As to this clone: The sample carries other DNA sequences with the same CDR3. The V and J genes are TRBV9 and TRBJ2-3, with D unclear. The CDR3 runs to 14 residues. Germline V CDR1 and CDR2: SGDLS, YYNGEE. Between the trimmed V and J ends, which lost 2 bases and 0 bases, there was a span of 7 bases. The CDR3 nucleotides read TGTGCCAGCAGCGTCGCCAGGAGCACAGATACGCAGTATTTT. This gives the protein CASSVARSTDTQYF.

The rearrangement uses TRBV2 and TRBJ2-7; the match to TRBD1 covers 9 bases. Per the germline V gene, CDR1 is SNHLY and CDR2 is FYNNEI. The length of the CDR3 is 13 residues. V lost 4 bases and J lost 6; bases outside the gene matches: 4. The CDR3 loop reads CASSVNRGPEQYF. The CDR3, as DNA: TGTGCCAGCAGTGTAAACAGGGGGCCCGAGCAGTACTTC.

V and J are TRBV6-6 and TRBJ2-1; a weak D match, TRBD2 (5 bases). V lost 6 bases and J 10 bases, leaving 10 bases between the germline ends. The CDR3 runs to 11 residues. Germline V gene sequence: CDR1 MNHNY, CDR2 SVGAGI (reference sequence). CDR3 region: CASSRWEEQFF. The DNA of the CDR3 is TGTGCCAGCAGCCGCTGGGAGGAGCAGTTCTTC.

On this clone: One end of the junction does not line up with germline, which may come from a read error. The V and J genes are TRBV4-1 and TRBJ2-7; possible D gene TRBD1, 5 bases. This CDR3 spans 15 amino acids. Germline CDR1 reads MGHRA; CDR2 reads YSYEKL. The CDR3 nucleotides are TGCGCCAGCAGCAAAGAGAGAACAGGTACCTACGAGCAGTACTTC. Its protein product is CASSKERTGTYEQYF.

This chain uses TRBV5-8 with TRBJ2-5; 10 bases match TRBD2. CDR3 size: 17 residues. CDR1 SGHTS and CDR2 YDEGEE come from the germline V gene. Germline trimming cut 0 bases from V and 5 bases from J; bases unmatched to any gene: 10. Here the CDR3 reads CASSLGSGRALGETQYF. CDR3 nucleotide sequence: TGTGCCAGCAGCTTGGGAAGCGGGAGGGCCCTGGGGGAGACCCAGTACTTC.

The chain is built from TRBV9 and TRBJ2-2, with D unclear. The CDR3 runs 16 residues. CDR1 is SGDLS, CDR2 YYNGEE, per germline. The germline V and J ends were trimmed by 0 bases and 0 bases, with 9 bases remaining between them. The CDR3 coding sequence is TGTGCCAGCAGCGTAGCAGACACACCGAACACCGGGGAGCTGTTTTTT. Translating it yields CASSVADTPNTGELFF.